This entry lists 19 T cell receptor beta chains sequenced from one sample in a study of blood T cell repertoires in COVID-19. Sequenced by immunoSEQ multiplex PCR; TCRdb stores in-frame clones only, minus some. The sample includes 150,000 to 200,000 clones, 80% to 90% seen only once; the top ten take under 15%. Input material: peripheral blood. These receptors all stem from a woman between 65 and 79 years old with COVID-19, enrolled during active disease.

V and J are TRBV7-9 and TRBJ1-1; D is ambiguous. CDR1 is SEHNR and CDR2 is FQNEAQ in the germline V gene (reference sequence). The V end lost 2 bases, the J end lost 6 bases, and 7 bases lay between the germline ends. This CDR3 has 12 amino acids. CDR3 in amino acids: CASSLSAAEAFF. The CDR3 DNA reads TGTGCCAGCAGCTTATCCGCGGCTGAAGCTTTCTTT. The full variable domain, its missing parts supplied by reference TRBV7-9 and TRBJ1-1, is DTGVSQNPRHKITKRGQNVTFRCDPISEHNRLYWYRQTLGQGPEFLTYFQNEAQLEKSRLLSDRFSAERPKGSFSTLEIQRTEQGDSAMYLCASSLSAAEAFFGQGTRLTVV.

DNA for the CDR3: TGTGCCAGCAGCCCTAGGGGGCGGGGGGGCACAGATACGCAGTATTTT. Translated: CASSPRGRGGTDTQYF. The chain joins TRBV7-2 to TRBJ2-3; TRBD2 might be the D (8 bases). CDR3 length: 16 residues. V shed 5 bases and J shed 1 base, with 16 bases lying between them. Germline CDR1 SGHTA, CDR2 FQGNSA.

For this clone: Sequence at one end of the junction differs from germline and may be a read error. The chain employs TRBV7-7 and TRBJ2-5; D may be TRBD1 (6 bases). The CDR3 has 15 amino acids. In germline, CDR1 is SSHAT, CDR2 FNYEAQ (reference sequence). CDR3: CASSLSQGKGETQYF. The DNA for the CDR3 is TGTGCTAGCAGCTTAAGTCAGGGGAAGGGTGAGACCCAGTACTTC.

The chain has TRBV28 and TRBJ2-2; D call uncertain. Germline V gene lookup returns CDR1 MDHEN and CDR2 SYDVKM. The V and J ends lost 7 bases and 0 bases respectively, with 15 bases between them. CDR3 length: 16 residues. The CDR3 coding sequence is TGTGCCAGCATCCCCTATCGACTCCCGAACACCGGGGAGCTGTTTTTT. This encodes CASIPYRLPNTGELFF.

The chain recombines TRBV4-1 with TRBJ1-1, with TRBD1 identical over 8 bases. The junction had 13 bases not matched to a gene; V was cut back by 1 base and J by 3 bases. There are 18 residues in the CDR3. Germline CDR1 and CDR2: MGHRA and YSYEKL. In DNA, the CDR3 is TGCGCCAGCAGCCAAGGGGGCTTCAGGGGGCCAGGGCACACTGAAGCTTTCTTT. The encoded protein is CASSQGGFRGPGHTEAFF.

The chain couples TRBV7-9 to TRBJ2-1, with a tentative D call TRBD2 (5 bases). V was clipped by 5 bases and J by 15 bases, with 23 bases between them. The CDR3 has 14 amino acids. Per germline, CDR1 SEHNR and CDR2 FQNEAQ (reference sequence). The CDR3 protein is CASSPLTGSSSTFF. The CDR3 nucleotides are TGTGCCAGCAGCCCTCTCACGGGGTCCTCTAGTACGTTCTTC. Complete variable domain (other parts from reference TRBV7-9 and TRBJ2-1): DTGVSQNPRHKITKRGQNVTFRCDPISEHNRLYWYRQTLGQGPEFLTYFQNEAQLEKSRLLSDRFSAERPKGSFSTLEIQRTEQGDSAMYLCASSPLTGSSSTFFGPGTRLTVL.

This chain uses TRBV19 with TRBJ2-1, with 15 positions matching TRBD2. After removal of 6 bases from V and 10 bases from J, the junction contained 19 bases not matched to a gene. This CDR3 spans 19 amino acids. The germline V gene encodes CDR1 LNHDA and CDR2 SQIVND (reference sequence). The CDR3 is CASRHSGLAGGTELREQFF. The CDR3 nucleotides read TGTGCCAGTAGACACTCAGGACTAGCGGGAGGGACTGAACTACGGGAGCAGTTCTTC.

As DNA, the CDR3 is TGCAGTGCTAAGACTGGGGAGACCCAGTACTTC. Its protein is CSAKTGETQYF. The genes are TRBV20-1 and TRBJ2-5; D remains unclear. Between the trimmed V and J ends, which lost 4 bases and 5 bases, there was a span of 8 bases. The CDR3 covers 11 residues. The germline V gene encodes CDR1 DFQATT and CDR2 SNEGSKA (reference sequence).

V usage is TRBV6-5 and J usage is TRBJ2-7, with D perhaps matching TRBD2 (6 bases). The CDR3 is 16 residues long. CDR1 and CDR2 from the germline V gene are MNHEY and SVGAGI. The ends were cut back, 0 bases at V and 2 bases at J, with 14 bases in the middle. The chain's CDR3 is CASSYSGTVSTYEQYF. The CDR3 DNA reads TGTGCCAGCAGTTACTCCGGGACTGTAAGCACCTACGAGCAGTACTTC.

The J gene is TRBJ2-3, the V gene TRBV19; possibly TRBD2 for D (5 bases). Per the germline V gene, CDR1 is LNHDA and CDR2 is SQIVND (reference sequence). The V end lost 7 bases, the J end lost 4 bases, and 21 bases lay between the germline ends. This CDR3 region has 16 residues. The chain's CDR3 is CASNVRRGSEADTQYF. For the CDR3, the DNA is TGTGCCAGTAACGTGAGACGGGGTAGCGAGGCAGATACGCAGTATTTT.

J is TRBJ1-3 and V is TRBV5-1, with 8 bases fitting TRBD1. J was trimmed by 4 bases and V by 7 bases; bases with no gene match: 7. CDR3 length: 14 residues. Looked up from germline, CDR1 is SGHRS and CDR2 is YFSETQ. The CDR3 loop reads CASGQGVSGNTIYF. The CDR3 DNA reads TGCGCCAGCGGACAGGGAGTGTCGGGAAACACCATATATTTT.

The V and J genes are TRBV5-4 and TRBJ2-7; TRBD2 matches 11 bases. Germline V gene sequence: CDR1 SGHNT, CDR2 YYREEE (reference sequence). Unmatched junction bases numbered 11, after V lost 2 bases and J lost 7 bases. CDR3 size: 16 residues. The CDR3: CASSFPTSGETREQYF. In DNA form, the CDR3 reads TGTGCCAGCAGCTTCCCGACTAGCGGGGAGACGAGGGAGCAGTACTTC.

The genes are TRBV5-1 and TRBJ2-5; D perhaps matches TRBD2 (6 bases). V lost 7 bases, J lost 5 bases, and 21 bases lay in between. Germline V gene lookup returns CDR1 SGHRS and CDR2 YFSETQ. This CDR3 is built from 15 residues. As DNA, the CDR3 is TGCGCCAGCGCCCCCCAAGGGAGGAGGGAGGAGACCCAGTACTTC. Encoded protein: CASAPQGRREETQYF.

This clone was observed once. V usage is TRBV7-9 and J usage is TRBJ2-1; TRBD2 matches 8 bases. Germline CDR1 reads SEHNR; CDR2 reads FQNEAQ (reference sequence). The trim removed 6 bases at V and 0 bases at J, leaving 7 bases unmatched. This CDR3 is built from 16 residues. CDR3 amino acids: CASRRTSGSSYNEQFF. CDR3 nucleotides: TGTGCCAGCAGGCGTACTAGCGGAAGCTCCTACAATGAGCAGTTCTTC.

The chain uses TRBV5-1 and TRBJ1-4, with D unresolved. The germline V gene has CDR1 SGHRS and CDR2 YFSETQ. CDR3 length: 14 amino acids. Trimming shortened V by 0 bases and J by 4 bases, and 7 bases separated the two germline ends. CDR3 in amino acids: CASSLEAFNEKLFF. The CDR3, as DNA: TGCGCCAGCAGCTTGGAAGCGTTTAATGAAAAACTGTTTTTT.

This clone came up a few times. The CDR3 DNA reads as TGTGCCATCAGTGGAGCGGGCAGGCAAAGCAATGAGCAGTTCTTC. Residues: CAISGAGRQSNEQFF. The chain carries TRBV10-3 and TRBJ2-1; D is possibly TRBD2 (6 bases). The CDR3 contains 15 residues. V was shortened by 4 bases and J by 6 bases, with 16 bases between the two germline ends. CDR1 and CDR2 from the germline V gene are ENHRY and SYGVKD.

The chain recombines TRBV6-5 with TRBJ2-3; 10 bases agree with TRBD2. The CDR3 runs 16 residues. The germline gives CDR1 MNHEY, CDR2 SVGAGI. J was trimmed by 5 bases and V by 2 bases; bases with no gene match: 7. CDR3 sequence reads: CASSYPSGSGKDTQYF. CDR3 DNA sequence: TGTGCCAGCAGTTACCCTAGCGGGAGTGGAAAAGATACGCAGTATTTT.

CDR3 bases: TGTGCCAGCAGGGCCTCTGGAAACACCATATATTTT. It specifies CASRASGNTIYF. This sequence joins TRBV25-1 and TRBJ1-3, with unresolved D. The V gene lost 6 bases and the J gene lost 0 bases, with 3 bases spanning the gap. Per germline, CDR1 MGHDK and CDR2 SYGVNS. CDR3 length equals 12 residues.

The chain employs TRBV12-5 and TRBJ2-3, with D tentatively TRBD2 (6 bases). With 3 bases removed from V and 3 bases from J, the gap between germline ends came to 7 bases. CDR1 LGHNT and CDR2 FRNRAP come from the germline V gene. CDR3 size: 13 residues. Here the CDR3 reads CASGFGGTDTQYF. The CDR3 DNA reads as TGTGCTAGTGGTTTCGGGGGTACAGATACGCAGTATTTT.